Listed below are T cell receptor beta chains from one sample, sequenced in a study of T-cell memory formation after mild COVID-19. TCRdb analysed the 5' RACE reads with MiXCR anew, one entry per CDR3 protein. The table shows under 200,000 distinct CDR3 sequences, with 11% occurring only once. Sequenced input: PBMCs or a T cell subset sorted from them (not recorded which). The source of these receptors is a man aged 18 to 29 who had mild COVID-19 (a few samples of this study predate the infection). Cell type and time point are not known. The CDR3 runs from the conserved cysteine through the conserved F or W. A D gene is named only where the DNA matches it firmly. Size is stated for part of the rows, as once, few or many counts, or as a class when the clone is expanded.

V: TRBV7-9; D: .; J: TRBJ2-2; size: .; CDR3: CASSSQRTGELFF; DNA: TGTGCCAGCAGCTCACAGAGAACCGGGGAGCTGTTTTTT
V: TRBV6-6; D: .; J: TRBJ1-5; size: .; CDR3: CASSYRAHGRNQPQHF; DNA: TGTGCCAGCAGTTACCGAGCCCACGGGCGCAATCAGCCCCAGCATTTT
V: TRBV6-6; D: TRBD1; J: TRBJ1-5; size: few; CDR3: CASSPGQGAGQPQHF; DNA: TGTGCCAGCAGTCCAGGACAGGGGGCGGGTCAGCCCCAGCATTTT
V: TRBV7-8; D: .; J: TRBJ2-3; size: .; CDR3: CASSRRFRGDADTQYF; DNA: TGTGCCAGCAGCCGAAGGTTTCGGGGAGACGCAGATACGCAGTATTTT
V: TRBV10-3; D: .; J: TRBJ1-2; size: few; CDR3: CAISDQQEGYGYTF; DNA: TGTGCCATCAGTGACCAACAGGAAGGCTATGGCTACACCTTC
V: TRBV11-2; D: TRBD1; J: TRBJ1-5; size: few; CDR3: CASSPGPGGYSNQPQHF; DNA: TGTGCCAGCAGCCCGGGTCCAGGGGGCTATAGCAATCAGCCCCAGCATTTT
V: TRBV7-3; D: .; J: TRBJ2-5; size: few; CDR3: CASSLNTIQETQYF; DNA: TGTGCCAGCAGCTTAAACACTATACAAGAGACCCAGTACTTC
V: TRBV7-7; D: .; J: TRBJ2-3; size: many; CDR3: CASSSRGHTDTQYF; DNA: TGTGCTAGCAGCTCCCGGGGCCACACAGATACGCAGTATTTT
V: TRBV5-1; D: .; J: TRBJ1-3; size: .; CDR3: CASHQDTTTGNTIYF; DNA: TGCGCCAGCCACCAGGACACCACCACTGGAAACACCATATATTTT
V: TRBV14; D: .; J: TRBJ2-2; size: .; CDR3: CASSQEAGRPGELFF; DNA: TGTGCCAGCAGCCAAGAGGCTGGAAGGCCCGGGGAGCTGTTTTTT
V: TRBV28; D: TRBD1; J: TRBJ2-2; size: few; CDR3: CASSLKGATNTGELFF; DNA: TGTGCCAGCAGTTTAAAGGGGGCTACGAACACCGGGGAGCTGTTTTTT
V: TRBV6-2/TRBV6-3; D: TRBD2; J: TRBJ2-1; size: many; CDR3: CASSYSPPGGIYNEQFF; DNA: TGTGCCAGCAGTTACTCCCCCCCCGGGGGGATCTACAATGAGCAGTTCTTC
V: TRBV6-5; D: .; J: TRBJ1-3; size: few; CDR3: CASSYSTVGTSGNTIYF; DNA: TGTGCCAGCAGTTACTCGACCGTAGGCACCTCTGGAAACACCATATATTTT
V: TRBV7-2; D: .; J: TRBJ1-5; size: few; CDR3: CASSSRVGNQPQHF; DNA: TGTGCCAGCAGCTCCAGGGTCGGCAATCAGCCCCAGCATTTT
V: TRBV7-2; D: .; J: TRBJ1-1; size: few; CDR3: CASSLAGDLNTEAFF; DNA: TGTGCCAGCAGCTTAGCGGGGGACTTGAACACTGAAGCTTTCTTT
V: TRBV18; D: .; J: TRBJ1-4; size: .; CDR3: CASTVDRGEKLFF; DNA: TGTGCCAGCACCGTAGACCGGGGTGAAAAACTGTTTTTT
V: TRBV4-3; D: .; J: TRBJ1-4; size: .; CDR3: CASSQATDGRGEKLFF; DNA: TGCGCCAGCAGCCAAGCAACTGACGGCCGGGGTGAAAAACTGTTTTTT
V: TRBV5-1; D: .; J: TRBJ2-1; size: many; CDR3: CASSLQFPYNEQFF; DNA: TGCGCCAGCAGCTTGCAGTTTCCCTACAATGAGCAGTTCTTC
V: TRBV18; D: .; J: TRBJ1-5; size: few; CDR3: CASSGRLSNQPQHF; DNA: TGTGCCAGCTCGGGACGCCTTAGCAATCAGCCCCAGCATTTT
V: TRBV20-1; D: TRBD1; J: TRBJ1-1; size: .; CDR3: CSARVYRGTEAFF; DNA: TGCAGTGCTAGAGTCTACAGGGGCACTGAAGCTTTCTTT